This T cell receptor beta chain appears in the sequencing data of a study of blood T cell repertoires in COVID-19. Study at large: The United States, Italy and Spain supplied acute and convalescent COVID-19 samples. Sample material is recorded as cDNA or gDNA derived from T cells, B-cell-depleted T cells, or PBMCs.

Followed longitudinally, the Seattle patients had been enrolled during active infection. Looked up from germline, CDR1 is MNHEY and CDR2 is SVGAGI. The CDR3 length is 15 residues. The V gene end was trimmed by 3 bases and the J gene end by 3 bases; junction bases not matched to a gene: 7. Per the study methods: Using reference gene primer amplification, nucleated cell counts were estimated. Some clones are missing from TCRdb's copy, which holds only in-frame ones; the method was immunoSEQ multiplex PCR. The V and J calls and clone size are taken from that table; D and trimming were inferred from the DNA. The repertoire holds 450,000 or so clones, with approximately 90% as singletons.

The material sequenced was peripheral blood. This TCR came from a man younger than 35 with COVID-19, enrolled during active disease. This chain joins TRBV6-5 and TRBJ2-7, with TRBD2 matching 8 bases. CDR3: CASSYGASGYYEQYF. The DNA of the CDR3 is TGTGCCAGCAGTTATGGCGCTAGCGGGTACTACGAGCAGTACTTC.